The present TCR beta chain was sequenced within a study of T cells in localized non-small cell lung cancer (TCRdb year 2020). The study in broad terms: T cell repertoires of fewer than 250 early-stage NSCLC patients were analyzed, with tumors being compared against uninvolved tumor-adjacent lungs. The cohort consisted of approximately 240 treatment-naive NSCLC patients whose localized lung tumors had been resected. The mean age of the NSCLC patients was around 67 years, with about 130 men and 110 or so women.

General study outcomes and caveats: Uninvolved tumor-adjacent lung showed the highest T cell clonality, higher than tumor, which suggests more focused antigenic responses in the uninvolved tumor-adjacent lung. Higher T cell density in blood was associated with longer overall survival, whereas higher clonality in adjacent lung was associated with shorter survival. Since the design was exploratory, TCR variables were selected using unadjusted p-values with no false-discovery rate correction. Because multi-region tumor sequencing was not performed, intratumor heterogeneity could not be ruled out. A median of approximately 53 of the top 100 tumor clones turned up in the paired uninvolved adjacent lung, and 25 to 30 of those clones also ranked among the top 100 of that same adjacent lung.

The immunoSEQ Assay was used to sequence TCR beta CDR3 regions from DNA. Regarding the original processing steps: T cell density was computed as TCR beta template counts normalized to usable DNA estimated by amplifying housekeeping genes. Richness was estimated using the preseqR package, with extrapolation to 400,000 templates for PBMC samples and to 120,000 templates for tissue samples. Clonality was defined as one minus Pielou's evenness. To identify tissue-enriched TCRs, differential abundance testing was run on productive amino-acid clonotypes with a minimum total count of 5 and an alpha of 0.1. The Jaccard Index and the Morisita Overlap Index were used to quantify repertoire overlap between compartments. GLIPH grouped TCR beta CDR3s together with public tetramer-defined viral CDR3s, and a viral motif had to include at least three viral sequences and show V-gene enrichment. The immuneACCESS repertoire file appears here via TCRdb, limited to in-frame rearrangements. These files lack a portion of the clones; in checked studies, under half of the deficit traces to unresolved V genes, and the cause of the others is not known. V and J calls and clone size come straight from that table; D and trimming were deduced from the DNA. This sample holds roughly 25,000 clones; 92% were observed only once. About 2.9% of the sample lies in the top ten.

At diagnosis, tumor, uninvolved tumor-adjacent lung and peripheral blood were collected and then preserved as a mix of FFPE and fresh-frozen material. For TCR repertoire profiling, the blood samples were analyzed as peripheral blood mononuclear cells. As to this clone: The specificity of this receptor is unknown. No base-level quality is on record; no much larger clone is a single base apart.

The CDR1 and CDR2 encoded by the germline V gene are SGHRS and YFSETQ. The CDR3 measures 17 amino acids from cysteine to phenylalanine. CDR3 DNA is the only sequence kept; it has 51 bases, read in frame from the first base. The V end loses 3 bases and the J end loses 3 bases, and a stretch of 18 bases separates them. The origin of this receptor is a woman aged 35 to 69 with stage I lung adenocarcinoma. The chain joins TRBV5-1 to TRBJ2-2, and the D gene may be TRBD2, 7 bases matching. Sequencing was performed on peripheral blood, taken before any cancer treatment. The base sequence is TGCGCCAGCAGCTCGGAAAGCGGAGGGGGGGACACCGGGGAGCTGTTTTTT. It codes for CASSSESGGGDTGELFF. Reference TRBV5-1 and TRBJ2-2 proteins supply the regions before and after the CDR3; the full variable domain is: KAGVTQTPRYLIKTRGQQVTLSCSPISGHRSVSWYQQTPGQGLQFLFEYFSETQRNKGNFPGRFSGRQFSNSRSEMNVSTLELGDSALYLCASSSESGGGDTGELFFGEGSRLTVL.